The T cell receptor beta chain described here comes from a study of blood T cell repertoires in COVID-19. Germline CDR1 and CDR2: KGHDR and SFDVKD. The CDR3 contains 15 residues. V was clipped by 7 bases and J by 0 bases; unmatched bases: 7. How the authors handled the data: It was from reference gene primer amplification that nucleated cell counts were estimated. This table comes from immunoSEQ multiplex PCR, and its TCRdb copy is limited to in-frame clones, with some not included. Clone size and V and J calls were adopted from that table, with D and trimming inferred from the DNA. This sample yields 250,000 or so clones, of which over 70% are seen a single time; around 3% belongs to the top ten.

Input material: PBMCs or T cells enriched from blood (not recorded which). The chain joins TRBV24-1 to TRBJ1-1; 7 bases agree with TRBD1. The TCR sequence derives from a woman aged 40 to 50 who had been exposed to COVID-19. DNA for the CDR3: TGTGCCACCAGCCCGGGACAGAGCATGAACACTGAAGCTTTCTTT. Protein: CATSPGQSMNTEAFF.